The T cell receptor (beta chain) under discussion was sequenced for a study of blood T cell repertoires in COVID-19. On the study more broadly: Sites across the United States, Italy and Spain contributed samples from acute and convalescent COVID-19. The cDNA or gDNA used as material had been derived from T cells, B-cell-depleted T cells, or PBMCs.

Per the authors' pipeline: Nucleated cell counts were estimated from reference gene primer amplification. Sequenced by immunoSEQ multiplex PCR; TCRdb stores in-frame clones only, minus some. Clone size and V and J calls were adopted from that table, with D and trimming inferred from the DNA. The sample lists 95,000 to 110,000 clones, about 87% occurring once. This CDR3 is built from 13 residues. Germline V gene sequence: CDR1 SNHLY, CDR2 FYNNEI. V shed 7 bases and J shed 8 bases, with 17 bases lying between them. V usage is TRBV2 and J usage is TRBJ1-2, with D unclear. This sequence was found in a human donor in a cohort sampled during active or convalescent COVID-19. Sequenced: peripheral blood. CDR3: CASTQSSWRGYTF. The CDR3, as DNA: TGTGCCAGCACCCAATCTTCTTGGAGGGGCTACACCTTC.